Listed below are T cell receptor beta chains from one sample, sequenced in a study of cytomegalovirus exposure and HLA in healthy donors. TCRdb keeps only in-frame clones here, not all; method: immunoSEQ multiplex PCR. The sample shows approximately 130,000 clones, roughly 79% of them seen only once. The sequenced sample was PBMCs. The source is a male donor in good health and CMV-seronegative. Both conserved end residues are part of each CDR3. D genes are given only for firm matches. Not every row has a clone size; where given, it reads once, few, many or a size class.

>.|.|TRBJ1-1|TRBV6-5
CASSNRQMNTEAFF
TGTGCCAGCAGTAACAGGCAAATGAACACTGAAGCTTTCTTT
>.|TRBD1|TRBJ2-5|TRBV9
CASSPTGTGVWETQYF
TGTGCCAGCAGCCCGACCGGGACAGGGGTCTGGGAGACCCAGTACTTC
>once|TRBD1|TRBJ1-5|TRBV11-2
CASSLDTGGYQPQHF
TGTGCCAGCAGCTTAGATACAGGGGGCTACCAGCCCCAGCATTTT
>few|TRBD1|TRBJ1-4|TRBV5-1
CASSPGTENEKLFF
TGCGCCAGCAGCCCCGGGACAGAGAATGAAAAACTGTTTTTT
>.|.|TRBJ2-3|TRBV4-3
CASSQDWLTDTQYF
TGCGCCAGCAGCCAAGACTGGCTCACAGATACGCAGTATTTT
>.|TRBD1|TRBJ2-2|TRBV7-2
CASSPQGTVTGELFF
TGTGCCAGCAGCCCACAGGGGACGGTCACCGGGGAGCTGTTTTTT
>.|TRBD1|TRBJ2-7|TRBV9
CASSVGDSSTSYEQYF
TGTGCCAGCAGCGTAGGGGACAGTTCCACCTCCTACGAGCAGTACTTC
>once|TRBD2|TRBJ2-1|TRBV7-9
CASSLRGGQYNEQFF
TGTGCCAGCAGCCTGCGGGGGGGACAGTACAATGAGCAGTTCTTC
>.|.|TRBJ1-6|TRBV6-5
CASSYSADSPLHF
TGTGCCAGCAGTTACTCGGCAGATTCACCCCTCCACTTT
>.|.|TRBJ1-6|TRBV25-1
CASSVGGRGNSPLHF
TGTGCCAGCAGTGTTGGTGGTAGGGGTAATTCACCCCTCCACTTT
>.|TRBD2|TRBJ2-3|TRBV19
CASTLAGGTPVDTQYF
TGTGCCAGTACTCTAGCGGGGGGGACCCCTGTAGATACGCAGTATTTT
>.|.|TRBJ2-5|TRBV30
CAWSVVRTTQGLQETQYF
TGTGCCTGGAGTGTAGTGAGGACTACCCAGGGCTTGCAAGAGACCCAGTACTTC
>.|TRBD1|TRBJ2-7|TRBV7-2
CASSPSGTGFYEQYF
TGTGCCAGCAGCCCCTCGGGGACAGGGTTCTACGAGCAGTACTTC
>.|.|TRBJ1-1|TRBV5-4
CATHPGVNMNTEAFF
TGTGCCACCCACCCGGGAGTCAACATGAACACTGAAGCTTTCTTT
>.|.|TRBJ1-2|TRBV5-1
CASSLEGEYGYTF
TGCGCCAGCAGCTTGGAGGGGGAATATGGCTACACCTTC
>.|TRBD2|TRBJ2-2|TRBV5-1
CASSPGLAGGPGGELFF
TGCGCCAGCAGCCCCGGACTAGCGGGGGGGCCCGGCGGGGAGCTGTTTTTT
>.|.|TRBJ2-7|TRBV13
CASSPQSGVYEQYF
TGTGCCAGCAGCCCTCAGTCGGGAGTATACGAGCAGTACTTC
>few|TRBD1|TRBJ1-1|TRBV10-3
CAITLGQPGAEAFF
TGTGCCATCACCTTGGGACAGCCAGGGGCTGAAGCTTTCTTT
>.|.|TRBJ1-5|TRBV7-2
CASSLDRVQPQHF
TGTGCCAGCAGCTTAGACAGGGTTCAGCCCCAGCATTTT
>.|.|TRBJ1-1|TRBV11-2
CASSPDRSTEAFF
TGTGCCAGCAGCCCGGACAGATCGACTGAAGCTTTCTTT
>.|.|TRBJ1-1|TRBV6-1
CASSEVNMNTEAFF
TGTGCCAGCAGTGAAGTAAACATGAACACTGAAGCTTTCTTT
>.|.|TRBJ1-2|TRBV7-2
CASSLRESPYGYTF
TGTGCCAGCAGCTTACGCGAGTCCCCATATGGCTACACCTTC
>.|TRBD2|TRBJ2-7|TRBV11-2
CASSLGRGGRYEQYF
TGTGCCAGCAGCTTAGGAAGGGGCGGGAGGTACGAGCAGTACTTC
>.|.|TRBJ1-5|TRBV27
CASRRGNSNQPQHF
TGTGCCAGCAGAAGGGGAAATAGCAATCAGCCCCAGCATTTT
>.|TRBD2|TRBJ2-1|TRBV5-4
CASSPGGERGGYEQFF
TGTGCCAGCAGCCCCGGTGGCGAGCGGGGGGGCTATGAGCAGTTCTTC
>few|TRBD1|TRBJ1-5|TRBV2
CASIEAGGNQPQHF
TGTGCCAGCATTGAGGCAGGGGGTAATCAGCCCCAGCATTTT
>.|TRBD2|TRBJ2-5|TRBV5-4
CASSLGSGGGETQYF
TGTGCCAGCAGCTTGGGTAGCGGGGGCGGGGAGACCCAGTACTTC
>.|.|TRBJ1-1|TRBV4-2
CASTRLADTEAFF
TGTGCTAGCACCCGTTTGGCGGACACTGAAGCTTTCTTT
>.|TRBD1|TRBJ1-2|TRBV19
CASRQGQGSGYGYTF
TGTGCCAGTAGGCAAGGACAGGGATCGGGATATGGCTACACCTTC
>.|.|TRBJ1-2|TRBV7-2
CASSPNRDGYTF
TGTGCCAGCAGCCCGAACAGGGATGGCTACACCTTC
>.|.|TRBJ2-1|TRBV29-1
CSVAVFEQFF
TGCAGCGTTGCGGTTTTTGAGCAGTTCTTC
>.|TRBD1|TRBJ2-5|TRBV10-3
CAISERTGGSETQYF
TGTGCCATCAGTGAACGGACAGGGGGCTCGGAGACCCAGTACTTC
>once|.|TRBJ2-2|TRBV6-6
CASSKTGGNTGELFF
TGTGCCAGCAGCAAGACAGGCGGGAACACCGGGGAGCTGTTTTTT
>many|TRBD1|TRBJ1-1|TRBV6-1
CASNLYRGANTEAFF
TGTGCCAGCAATCTGTACAGGGGAGCCAACACTGAAGCTTTCTTT
>.|.|TRBJ1-4|TRBV30
CAWKERGGSATNEKLFF
TGTGCCTGGAAGGAGAGGGGCGGGAGTGCAACTAATGAAAAACTGTTTTTT
>.|.|TRBJ2-5|TRBV6-5
CASSFWGVTQETQYF
TGTGCCAGCAGTTTTTGGGGGGTTACCCAAGAGACCCAGTACTTC
>once|.|TRBJ1-4|TRBV7-2
CASSLGQGSQKLFF
TGTGCCAGCAGCTTAGGTCAGGGATCTCAAAAACTGTTTTTT
>.|TRBD2|TRBJ2-3|TRBV11-2
CASSLVPSGGPGTDTQYF
TGTGCCAGCAGCTTAGTGCCTAGCGGGGGCCCGGGCACAGATACGCAGTATTTT
>.|TRBD2|TRBJ2-5|TRBV7-2
CASSSSGIRETQYF
TGTGCCAGCAGCTCTAGCGGTATACGGGAGACCCAGTACTTC
>.|TRBD2|TRBJ2-3|TRBV5-5
CASSFPSGDSTDTQYF
TGTGCCAGCAGCTTCCCTAGCGGGGACAGCACAGATACGCAGTATTTT
>.|TRBD2|TRBJ2-3|TRBV4-2
CASSQLGGGGADTQYF
TGTGCCAGCAGCCAACTAGGAGGCGGGGGGGCGGATACGCAGTATTTT
>.|.|TRBJ2-1|TRBV29-1
CSVGPRGYNEQFF
TGCAGCGTTGGCCCTAGGGGCTACAATGAGCAGTTCTTC
>.|TRBD1|TRBJ2-7|TRBV27
CASSSGQGVEQYF
TGTGCCAGCAGTTCGGGACAGGGGGTCGAGCAGTACTTC
>.|TRBD2|TRBJ2-5|TRBV7-8
CASSLFRGVAETQYF
TGTGCCAGCAGCTTATTCCGGGGGGTGGCGGAAACCCAGTACTTC
>.|TRBD1|TRBJ2-1|TRBV7-2
CASSPSIGGQGHNEQFF
TGTGCCAGCAGCCCTAGTATTGGGGGACAGGGTCACAATGAGCAGTTCTTC
>.|.|TRBJ1-1|TRBV18
CASSPGTTGRLNTEAFF
TGTGCCAGCTCACCAGGAACAACAGGGAGACTGAACACTGAAGCTTTCTTT